This TCR beta chain was observed in a study of T cells expressing NK-cell markers. TCRdb re-called the 5' RACE reads and gives one entry per CDR3 protein, without DNA. The sample is made up of some 280,000 distinct CDR3 sequences, and the top ten hold under 0.5% of it. Per germline, CDR1 SGHRS and CDR2 YFSETQ. The CDR3 consists of 16 residues. The sequenced sample was blood T cells: a sorted CD56 or NKG2C T cell subset, CD4+ or CD8+ T cells, or bulk PBMC T cells (not recorded which). This TCR came from a man younger than 30 in good health. J is TRBJ2-7 and V is TRBV5-1. CDR3 in amino acids: CASSLAQTGISYEQYF.